A single sample is the source of the 2 T cell receptor beta chains below, sequenced in a study of blood T cell repertoires in COVID-19. TCRdb keeps only in-frame clones here, not all; method: immunoSEQ multiplex PCR. The data show a few hundred thousand clones, roughly 87% seen once. The sample taken for sequencing was peripheral blood. Every receptor here comes from a woman between 55 and 75 years old with COVID-19, enrolled during active disease.

The CDR3 is CASSPLRGGYGYTF. As DNA, the CDR3 is TGTGCCAGCAGCCCCTTACGAGGTGGCTATGGCTACACCTTC. The rearrangement uses TRBV27 and TRBJ1-2; D unclear. Germline CDR1 is MNHEY and CDR2 is SMNVEV (reference sequence). Trimming took off 6 bases at V and 4 bases at J, with 15 bases between the two ends. The CDR3 runs to 14 residues.

The rearrangement uses TRBV19 and TRBJ1-4; a possible D gene is TRBD1 (5 bases). CDR1 LNHDA and CDR2 SQIVND come from the germline V gene (reference sequence). V lost 4 bases and J 5 bases, leaving 14 bases between the germline ends. The CDR3 covers 15 residues. The DNA for the CDR3 is TGTGCCAGTAGTAACTCCTGGCAGGGAAATGAAAAACTGTTTTTT. Its translation: CASSNSWQGNEKLFF.